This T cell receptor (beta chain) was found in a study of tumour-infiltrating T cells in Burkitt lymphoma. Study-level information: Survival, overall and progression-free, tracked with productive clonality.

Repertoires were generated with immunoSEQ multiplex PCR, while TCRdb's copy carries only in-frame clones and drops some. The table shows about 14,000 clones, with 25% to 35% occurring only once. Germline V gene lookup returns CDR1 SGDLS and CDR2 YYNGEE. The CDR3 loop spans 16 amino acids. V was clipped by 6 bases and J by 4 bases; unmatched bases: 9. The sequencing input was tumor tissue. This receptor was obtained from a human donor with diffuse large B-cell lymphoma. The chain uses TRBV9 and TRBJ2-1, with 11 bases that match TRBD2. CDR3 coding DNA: TGTGCCAGCAACCGACTAGCGGGACGACCTTACAATGAGCAGTTCTTC. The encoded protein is CASNRLAGRPYNEQFF. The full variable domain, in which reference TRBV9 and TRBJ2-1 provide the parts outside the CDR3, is DSGVTQTPKHLITATGQRVTLRCSPRSGDLSVYWYQQSLDQGLQFLIQYYNGEERAKGNILERFSAQQFPDLHSELNLSSLELGDSALYFCASNRLAGRPYNEQFFGPGTRLTVL.